The 29 T cell receptor beta chains given below trace back to one sample, sequenced in a study of blood T cell repertoires in COVID-19. Assay used: immunoSEQ multiplex PCR; TCRdb lists only in-frame clones, some missing. The sample lists approximately 470,000 clones, 70% to 90% occurring once. Sequencing used peripheral blood. The receptors were sampled from a human donor in a cohort sampled during active COVID-19.

The rearrangement uses TRBV7-2 and TRBJ2-5, with 11 bases fitting TRBD2. Trimming took 5 bases from V and 5 from J; bases not matched to a gene: 1. The CDR3 loop spans 13 amino acids. Per germline, CDR1 SGHTA and CDR2 FQGNSA. The CDR3 sequence is CASSPSGRETQYF. DNA for the CDR3: TGTGCCAGCAGCCCTAGCGGGAGGGAGACCCAGTACTTC.

This chain uses TRBV24-1 with TRBJ1-4, with TRBD1 identical over 7 bases. The CDR3 totals 18 residues. Germline V CDR1 and CDR2: KGHDR, SFDVKD. Trimming cost V 2 bases and J 4 bases; bases outside gene matches: 12. The DNA of the CDR3 is TGTGCCACCAGTGATTCCGGAAACTCGGGACAGTTTAATGAAAAACTGTTTTTT. Residues: CATSDSGNSGQFNEKLFF.

The CDR3 region has the DNA TGTGCCAGCAGTTCGCCTCCCCAGGGGGCGGGTAATCAGCCCCAGCATTTT. Translating gives CASSSPPQGAGNQPQHF. V and J are TRBV28 and TRBJ1-5; 8 nucleotides line up with TRBD1. This CDR3 has 17 amino acids. The germline V gene has CDR1 MDHEN and CDR2 SYDVKM. The V segment lost 4 bases and the J segment 4 bases; nucleotides outside the gene matches: 12.

With respect to this clone: Other nucleotide sequences in the sample specify the same CDR3. The V call is TRBV19, the J call TRBJ2-3, with D maybe TRBD1 (6 bases). This CDR3 is 14 amino acids long. Germline assignment: CDR1 LNHDA and CDR2 SQIVND (reference sequence). V was shortened by 6 bases and J by 0 bases, with 10 bases between the two germline ends. Written as DNA, the CDR3 is TGTGCCAGTAGGACAGGACCTAGCACAGATACGCAGTATTTT. Its translation is CASRTGPSTDTQYF.

The chain joins TRBV28 to TRBJ1-1; no firm D call. There are 12 residues in the CDR3. CDR1 is MDHEN, CDR2 SYDVKM, per germline. V lost 8 bases to trimming and J lost 1 base, with 8 bases between them. CDR3 sequence reads: CASLTSNTEAFF. The DNA for the CDR3 is TGTGCCAGCTTAACATCGAACACTGAAGCTTTCTTT.

This rearrangement joins TRBV30 to TRBJ2-3; TRBD2 aligns across 9 bases. The length of the CDR3 is 14 residues. CDR1 GTSNPN and CDR2 SVGIG come from the germline V gene (reference sequence). V lost 2 bases to trimming and J lost 7 bases; unmatched junction nucleotides: 7. The CDR3 here is CAWSSREGRNTQYF. CDR3 nucleotide sequence: TGTGCCTGGAGTTCGCGGGAGGGCCGGAATACGCAGTATTTT.

The CDR3 reads CASPSFLRGQLRYEQYF. In DNA form, the CDR3 reads TGCGCCAGTCCGAGCTTCCTAAGGGGACAGTTAAGATACGAGCAGTACTTC. The chain combines TRBV10-1 with TRBJ2-7; 7 bases agree with TRBD1. The CDR3 is 17 residues long. Losses at the gene ends were 9 bases for V and 4 bases for J; bases not matched to a gene: 21. Germline V gene sequence: CDR1 WNHNN, CDR2 SYGVQD (reference sequence).

This clone was found once. The chain employs TRBV4-1 and TRBJ1-2; D gene unclear. Deletions cut 0 bases from V and 1 base from J, with 6 bases between. Germline CDR1 reads MGHRA; CDR2 reads YSYEKL. The CDR3 length is 14 residues. This CDR3 reads CASSQDGLNYGYTF. For the CDR3, the DNA is TGCGCCAGCAGCCAAGATGGCCTTAACTATGGCTACACCTTC.

This chain connects TRBV6-5 to TRBJ1-1, with 9 bases matching TRBD1. In germline, CDR1 is MNHEY, CDR2 SVGAGI. V trimming: 6 bases; J trimming: 0 bases; junction bases outside the gene matches: 5. CDR3 length: 15 residues. CDR3 protein: CASRDRGTMNTEAFF. DNA for the CDR3: TGTGCCAGCAGGGACAGGGGCACTATGAACACTGAAGCTTTCTTT.

This clone came up once. The chain couples TRBV7-6 to TRBJ2-7; 7 nucleotides line up with TRBD1. Germline V gene sequence: CDR1 SGHVS, CDR2 FNYEAQ. Unmatched junction bases numbered 7, after V lost 5 bases and J lost 3 bases. This CDR3 spans 14 amino acids. CDR3 residues: CASSPRTGDYEQYF. As DNA, the CDR3 is TGTGCCAGCAGCCCGCGGACAGGCGACTACGAGCAGTACTTC. The complete variable domain, with remaining parts taken from reference TRBV7-6 and TRBJ2-7, reads GAGVSQSPRYKVTKRGQDVALRCDPISGHVSLYWYRQALGQGPEFLTYFNYEAQQDKSGLPNDRFSAERPEGSISTLTIQRTEQRDSAMYRCASSPRTGDYEQYFGPGTRLTVT.

This sequence joins TRBV7-9 and TRBJ1-4; 7 nucleotides agree with TRBD1. Germline loops: CDR1 SEHNR, CDR2 FQNEAQ (reference sequence). This CDR3 spans 13 amino acids. V lost 3 bases, J lost 10 bases, and 5 bases stayed unmatched. CDR3 coding DNA: TGTGCCAGCAGCTTTCAGACAGGGACAAAACTGTTTTTT. This translates into CASSFQTGTKLFF.

The chain uses TRBV6-5 and TRBJ2-2; D not resolved. This CDR3 contains 15 residues. Trimming cost V 0 bases and J 0 bases, with 5 bases left between them. Looked up from germline, CDR1 is MNHEY and CDR2 is SVGAGI. CDR3 DNA: TGTGCCAGCAGTTACTCGTCATCGAACACCGGGGAGCTGTTTTTT. Its protein product is CASSYSSSNTGELFF.

Comment on this clone: Additional DNA sequences in this sample encode the identical CDR3. The chain has TRBV7-9 and TRBJ2-7, with 8 bases aligning to TRBD1. CDR3 size: 14 residues. V gave up 5 bases and J gave up 0 bases; unmatched junction bases: 3. CDR1 and CDR2 (germline): SEHNR, FQNEAQ (reference sequence). The DNA for the CDR3 is TGTGCCAGCAGCCTAACAGGGGGCTCCTACGAGCAGTACTTC. Residues: CASSLTGGSYEQYF.

With respect to this clone: This sample also contains other DNA sequences that code for the same CDR3. The rearrangement uses TRBV5-4 and TRBJ1-1; tentative D call: TRBD1 (5 bases). Trimming shortened V by 0 bases and J by 5 bases, and 11 bases separated the two germline ends. The germline CDR1 and CDR2 sequences are SGHNT and YYREEE (reference sequence). The CDR3 is 14 residues long. Written as DNA, the CDR3 is TGTGCCAGCAGCTTGGATCGGGGGAGGACTGAAGCTTTCTTT. It specifies CASSLDRGRTEAFF.

With respect to this clone: Additional DNA sequences in this sample encode the identical CDR3. The rearrangement links TRBV5-4 to TRBJ1-1, with D tentatively TRBD1 (6 bases). This CDR3 has 14 amino acids. Germline V gives CDR1 SGHNT, CDR2 YYREEE (reference sequence). V gave up 0 bases and J gave up 2 bases, with 8 bases separating them. Here the CDR3 DNA reads TGTGCCAGCAGCTTGGACAGGGTTAACACTGAAGCTTTCTTT. It is translated as CASSLDRVNTEAFF.

This clone was detected only a few times. This chain connects TRBV5-1 to TRBJ2-1; 8 bases agree with TRBD2. Trimming took 1 base from V and 4 from J; bases not matched to a gene: 10. The length of the CDR3 is 17 residues. The germline V gene has CDR1 SGHRS and CDR2 YFSETQ. CDR3 sequence reads: CASSLSGSLGFYNEQFF. In DNA, the CDR3 is TGCGCCAGCAGCTTGAGCGGGAGTTTGGGGTTTTACAATGAGCAGTTCTTC.

V is TRBV6-5 and J is TRBJ2-1; perhaps TRBD2 as D (5 bases). CDR1 and CDR2 (germline): MNHEY, SVGAGI. V lost 5 bases, J lost 9 bases, and 14 bases lay in between. The CDR3 runs 13 residues. CDR3 loop: CASSKRDVGEQFF. The CDR3 bases are TGTGCCAGCAGTAAACGGGATGTCGGTGAGCAGTTCTTC.

The rearrangement joins TRBV12-3 or TRBV12-4 to TRBJ1-2, with a tentative D call TRBD1 (6 bases). There are 13 residues in the CDR3. The V gene lost 1 base and the J gene lost 5 bases, with 8 bases spanning the gap. CDR3 DNA sequence: TGTGCCAGCAGTTTAGGGACAGAATATGGCTACACCTTC. This encodes CASSLGTEYGYTF.

The chain links TRBV10-3 to TRBJ2-1; TRBD2 matches 7 bases. The CDR3 is 14 residues long. Germline CDR1 and CDR2: ENHRY and SYGVKD. The V segment lost 3 bases and the J segment 7 bases; nucleotides outside the gene matches: 6. CDR3 protein: CAISDTSAWNEQFF. DNA for the CDR3: TGTGCCATCAGTGATACTAGCGCATGGAATGAGCAGTTCTTC.

The chain employs TRBV3-1 (or the pseudogene TRBV3-2) and TRBJ2-1, with TRBD1 matching over 9 bases. The CDR3 extends over 15 amino acids. Germline V gives CDR1 LGHDT, CDR2 YNNKEL (reference sequence). The V gene end was trimmed by 4 bases and the J gene end by 4 bases; junction bases not matched to a gene: 5. This chain's CDR3 is CASSLRDREYNEQFF. The DNA of the CDR3 is TGTGCCAGCAGCCTCCGGGACAGGGAATACAATGAGCAGTTCTTC.

About this clone itself: With a much larger clone just one base away, this may be a read error. This chain joins TRBV4-1 and TRBJ2-5; the D is unclear. CDR3 size: 12 residues. V was shortened by 1 base and J by 9 bases, with 9 bases between the two germline ends. Germline-derived CDR1 and CDR2 are MGHRA and YSYEKL. The CDR3 DNA sequence: TGCGCCAGCAGCCAAGTCTTCGGAGCCCAGTACTTC. It codes for CASSQVFGAQYF.

In its sample, this clone was seen once. The V gene is TRBV7-9, the J gene TRBJ2-7; 9 bases align to TRBD2. This CDR3 has 13 residues. V was pared by 5 bases and J by 7 bases, with 6 bases of the junction left unmatched. Per germline, CDR1 SEHNR and CDR2 FQNEAQ (reference sequence). CDR3 region: CASSRDLAGEQYF. The CDR3 DNA is TGTGCCAGCAGCCGGGACCTAGCGGGAGAGCAGTACTTC.

This clone was seen only a few times. The V call is TRBV7-8, the J call TRBJ1-1; 7 bases match TRBD1. This CDR3 comprises 14 residues. In germline, CDR1 is SGHVS, CDR2 FQNEAQ. Germline trimming cut 5 bases from V and 0 bases from J; bases unmatched to any gene: 3. The CDR3 coding sequence is TGTGCCAGCAGCCGGGACAGTGTGAACACTGAAGCTTTCTTT. Protein: CASSRDSVNTEAFF.

This clone appeared once. CDR3 sequence (DNA): TGTGCCAGCAGCTTAGTTCAGTCTGGAGGATCCTTAAACACTGAAGCTTTCTTT. Encoded protein: CASSLVQSGGSLNTEAFF. The V gene is TRBV7-2, the J gene TRBJ1-1; no firm D call. The CDR3 length is 18 residues. Germline CDR1 and CDR2: SGHTA and FQGNSA. V dropped 1 base and J dropped 2 bases, with 20 bases sitting between them. Complete variable domain (other parts from reference TRBV7-2 and TRBJ1-1): GAGVSQSPSNKVTEKGKDVELRCDPISGHTALYWYRQSLGQGLEFLIYFQGNSAPDKSGLPSDRFSAERTGGSVSTLTIQRTQQEDSAVYLCASSLVQSGGSLNTEAFFGQGTRLTVV.

The rearrangement joins TRBV2 to TRBJ2-1; D call uncertain. Germline V lookup: CDR1 SNHLY, CDR2 FYNNEI. V lost 0 bases and J lost 14, with 14 bases in between. CDR3 length equals 13 residues. CDR3 region: CASSEAIVANEFF. The CDR3 DNA follows: TGTGCCAGCAGTGAAGCGATCGTAGCCAATGAGTTCTTC.

The CDR3 loop is CASTPGGGRIPPYF. In DNA, the CDR3 is TGTGCCAGCACCCCTGGGGGCGGCCGGATTCCGCCTTACTTC. This chain joins TRBV28 and TRBJ2-5, with D tentatively TRBD1 (6 bases). V was pared by 7 bases and J by 14 bases, with 26 bases between. CDR1 and CDR2 (germline): MDHEN, SYDVKM. This CDR3 has 14 residues.

The V call is TRBV7-2, the J call TRBJ2-7, with 10 bases matching TRBD2. CDR3 size: 14 residues. V lost 5 bases and J lost 4; bases outside the gene matches: 5. Germline CDR1 reads SGHTA; CDR2 reads FQGNSA. The chain's CDR3 is CASSPSGRAYEQYF. CDR3 DNA sequence: TGTGCCAGCAGCCCGAGCGGGAGGGCGTACGAGCAGTACTTC.

This clone has a handful of counts. The J gene is TRBJ1-4, the V gene TRBV27, with a possible D match to TRBD1 (5 bases). Germline CDR1 MNHEY, CDR2 SMNVEV (reference sequence). This CDR3 contains 15 residues. V gave up 0 bases and J gave up 6 bases, with 11 bases separating them. CDR3 region: CASSLSRGGDEKLFF. The CDR3 DNA sequence: TGTGCCAGCAGTTTATCCCGCGGAGGGGATGAAAAACTGTTTTTT.

This clone was detected a few times. The chain links TRBV2 to TRBJ1-3; D uncertain. Germline V lookup: CDR1 SNHLY, CDR2 FYNNEI. This CDR3 has 13 residues. The V and J ends lost 4 bases and 2 bases respectively, with 6 bases between them. In nucleotides, the CDR3 is TGTGCCAGCAGTGTAGAGACTGGAAACACCATATATTTT. Its translation is CASSVETGNTIYF.